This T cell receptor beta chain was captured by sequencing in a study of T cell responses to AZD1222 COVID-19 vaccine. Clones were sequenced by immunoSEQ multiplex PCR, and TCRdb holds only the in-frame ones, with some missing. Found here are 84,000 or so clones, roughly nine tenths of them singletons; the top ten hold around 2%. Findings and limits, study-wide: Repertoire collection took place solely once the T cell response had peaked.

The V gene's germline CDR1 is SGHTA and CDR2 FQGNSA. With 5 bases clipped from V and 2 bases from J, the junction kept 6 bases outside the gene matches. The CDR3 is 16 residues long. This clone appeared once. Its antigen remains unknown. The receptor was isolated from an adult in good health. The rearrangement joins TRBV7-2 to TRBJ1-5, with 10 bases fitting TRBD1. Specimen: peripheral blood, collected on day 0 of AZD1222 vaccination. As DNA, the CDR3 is TGTGCCAGCAGCAAGACAGGGGGCGCGGGCAATCAGCCCCAGCATTTT. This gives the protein CASSKTGGAGNQPQHF.